The 5 T cell receptor beta chains below all came from one sample that was sequenced in a study of T cells after posttransplantation cyclophosphamide. Libraries were prepared by immunoSEQ multiplex PCR; TCRdb keeps only in-frame clonotypes and omits some of them. The sample holds tens of thousands of clones; roughly 92% are singletons and the top ten take around 3%. The sequenced sample was PBMCs. The receptors shown here come from a woman aged 45-59 years in good health and a related stem cell transplant donor.

In its sample, this clone is large (0.1 to 1%). This rearrangement joins TRBV29-1 to TRBJ1-1, with 8 nucleotides matching TRBD1. CDR3 size: 12 residues. With V trimmed by 7 bases and J by 3 bases, 4 bases remained unmatched. Germline CDR1 SQVTM, CDR2 ANQGSEA. CDR3 coding DNA: TGCAGCGGGGGACAGGTTTACACTGAAGCTTTCTTT. Protein sequence: CSGGQVYTEAFF.

This clone was seen a single time. The CDR3 sequence is CASSRAGTNDSYEQYF. CDR3 bases: TGTGCCAGCAGCCGGGCCGGGACAAACGATTCCTACGAGCAGTACTTC. This chain joins TRBV11-3 and TRBJ2-5; maybe TRBD1 (6 bases). The assigned J gene may be wrong: the sequence end matches TRBJ2-7 better. Germline V CDR1 and CDR2: SGHNT, YENEEA. The CDR3 runs to 16 residues.

The chain combines TRBV5-6 with TRBJ2-5; possible D gene TRBD1, 6 bases. The CDR3 length is 15 residues. Germline V lookup: CDR1 SGHDT, CDR2 YYEEEE. The germline V and J ends were trimmed by 4 bases and 4 bases, with 17 bases remaining between them. CDR3 sequence (DNA): TGTGCCAGCAGCGAACCGCACCGAGGGGGAGAGACCCAGTACTTC. Its translation is CASSEPHRGGETQYF.

The chain links TRBV28 to TRBJ2-1; 9 positions match TRBD2. The CDR3 is made up of 16 amino acids. Trimming removed 5 bases from V and 7 bases from J; junction bases left unmatched: 12. The germline CDR1 and CDR2 sequences are MDHEN and SYDVKM. CDR3 residues: CASSRITSGPTNEQFF. The CDR3 DNA sequence: TGTGCCAGCAGTCGTATTACTAGCGGGCCTACTAATGAGCAGTTCTTC.

The V call is TRBV27, the J call TRBJ2-7, with 11 bases that match TRBD1. Trimming took 5 bases from V and 6 from J; bases not matched to a gene: 6. The CDR3 contains 14 residues. CDR1 is MNHEY and CDR2 is SMNVEV in the germline V gene (reference sequence). The CDR3 region is CASSTRTGGVEQYF. In nucleotides, the CDR3 is TGTGCCAGCAGTACTAGGACAGGGGGCGTCGAGCAGTACTTC.